The 5 T cell receptor beta chains in this list originate from one sample, sequenced in a study of blood T cell repertoires in COVID-19. The data were produced by immunoSEQ multiplex PCR, yet TCRdb's version contains in-frame clones alone and is incomplete. The table has 150,000 to 200,000 clones, 85% to 90% seen once. Material: peripheral blood. These receptors were collected from a woman aged 30 to 39 with active or convalescent COVID-19.

The chain recombines TRBV19 with TRBJ1-1; the D is unclear. Germline values: CDR1 LNHDA, CDR2 SQIVND (reference sequence). With 2 bases removed from V and 1 base from J, the gap between germline ends came to 11 bases. The CDR3 runs to 15 residues. This CDR3 is CASSISREANTEAFF. As DNA, the CDR3 is TGTGCCAGTAGTATATCGCGGGAAGCGAACACTGAAGCTTTCTTT.

V usage is TRBV27 and J usage is TRBJ2-5, with 8 bases matching TRBD1. The CDR3 spans 16 residues. The germline V gene has CDR1 MNHEY and CDR2 SMNVEV (reference sequence). Trimming at V came to 6 bases and at J to 2 bases, leaving 11 bases not matched to a gene. CDR3 amino acids: CASRKTGQGFQETQYF. The CDR3 bases are TGTGCCAGCAGAAAGACAGGACAGGGCTTTCAAGAGACCCAGTACTTC.

The genes are TRBV5-1 and TRBJ1-1; tentatively, D is TRBD1 (6 bases). Deletions cut 5 bases from V and 0 bases from J, with 11 bases between. This CDR3 contains 14 residues. In germline, CDR1 is SGHRS, CDR2 YFSETQ. The CDR3 coding sequence is TGCGCCAGCAGTAGACAGGACATGAACACTGAAGCTTTCTTT. Translated, it gives CASSRQDMNTEAFF.

V gene TRBV27 combines with J gene TRBJ1-2; D may be TRBD1 (6 bases). This CDR3 spans 13 amino acids. V gave up 7 bases and J gave up 8 bases, with 17 bases separating them. CDR1 is MNHEY, CDR2 SMNVEV, per germline (reference sequence). As DNA, the CDR3 is TGTGCCAGCACCGAAGGGGGAGGGACCGGCTACACCTTC. It yields the protein CASTEGGGTGYTF.

The V call is TRBV28, the J call TRBJ2-1, with 7 bases that match TRBD2. The CDR3 contains 14 residues. V shed 2 bases, J shed 4 bases, and the junction held 2 bases outside the gene matches. Germline V CDR1 and CDR2: MDHEN, SYDVKM. DNA of the CDR3: TGTGCCAGCAGTTTACGAGCGGGGTACAATGAGCAGTTCTTC. It translates to CASSLRAGYNEQFF.